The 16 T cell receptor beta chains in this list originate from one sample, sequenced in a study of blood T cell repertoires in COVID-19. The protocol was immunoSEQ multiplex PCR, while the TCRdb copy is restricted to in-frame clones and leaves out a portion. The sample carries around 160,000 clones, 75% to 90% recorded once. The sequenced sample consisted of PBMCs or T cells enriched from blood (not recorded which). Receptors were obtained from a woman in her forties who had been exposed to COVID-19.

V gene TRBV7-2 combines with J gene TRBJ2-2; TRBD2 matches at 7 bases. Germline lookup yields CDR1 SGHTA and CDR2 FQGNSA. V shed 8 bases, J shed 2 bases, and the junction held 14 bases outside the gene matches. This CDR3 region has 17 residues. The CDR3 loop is CASSITGLAVNTGELFF. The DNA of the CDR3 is TGTGCCAGCTCAATAACGGGGCTAGCGGTAAACACCGGGGAGCTGTTTTTT.

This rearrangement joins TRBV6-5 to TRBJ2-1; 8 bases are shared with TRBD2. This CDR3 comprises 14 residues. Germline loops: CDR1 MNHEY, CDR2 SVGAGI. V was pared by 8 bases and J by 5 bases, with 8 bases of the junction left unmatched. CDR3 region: CASAWSGRNNEQFF. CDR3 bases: TGTGCCAGCGCGTGGAGCGGGAGAAACAATGAGCAGTTCTTC.

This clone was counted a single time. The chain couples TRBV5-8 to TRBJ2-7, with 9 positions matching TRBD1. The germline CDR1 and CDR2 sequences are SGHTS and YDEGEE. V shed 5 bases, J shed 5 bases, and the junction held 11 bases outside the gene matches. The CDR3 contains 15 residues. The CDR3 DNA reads TGTGCCAGCAGGGGACAGGGTGTGACCGGCGACGAGCAGTACTTC. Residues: CASRGQGVTGDEQYF.

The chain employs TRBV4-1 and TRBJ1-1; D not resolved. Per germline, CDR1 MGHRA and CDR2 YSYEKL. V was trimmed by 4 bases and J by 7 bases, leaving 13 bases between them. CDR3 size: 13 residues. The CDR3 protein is CASSREDRGEAFF. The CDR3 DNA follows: TGCGCCAGCAGCCGAGAAGATAGAGGTGAAGCTTTCTTT.

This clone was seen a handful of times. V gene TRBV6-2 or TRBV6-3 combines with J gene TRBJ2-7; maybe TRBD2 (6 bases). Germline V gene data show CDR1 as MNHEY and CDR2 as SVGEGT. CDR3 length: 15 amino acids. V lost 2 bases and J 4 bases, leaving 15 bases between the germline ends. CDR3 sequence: CASSYAAEGPYEQYF. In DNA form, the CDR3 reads TGTGCCAGCAGTTACGCCGCGGAGGGGCCGTACGAGCAGTACTTC.

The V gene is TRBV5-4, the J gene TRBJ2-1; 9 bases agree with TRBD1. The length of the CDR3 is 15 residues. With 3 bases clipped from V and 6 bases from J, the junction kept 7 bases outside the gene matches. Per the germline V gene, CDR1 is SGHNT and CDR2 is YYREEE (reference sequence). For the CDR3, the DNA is TGTGCCAGCAGCTCCCGACAGGGGGTCATCAATGAGCAGTTCTTC. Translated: CASSSRQGVINEQFF.

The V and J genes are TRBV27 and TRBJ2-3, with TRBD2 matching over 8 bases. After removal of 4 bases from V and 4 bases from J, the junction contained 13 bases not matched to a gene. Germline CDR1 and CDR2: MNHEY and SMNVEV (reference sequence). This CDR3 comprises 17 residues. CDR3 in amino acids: CASSSPWRGAYPDTQYF. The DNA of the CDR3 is TGTGCCAGCAGTTCCCCCTGGCGGGGGGCTTACCCAGATACGCAGTATTTT.

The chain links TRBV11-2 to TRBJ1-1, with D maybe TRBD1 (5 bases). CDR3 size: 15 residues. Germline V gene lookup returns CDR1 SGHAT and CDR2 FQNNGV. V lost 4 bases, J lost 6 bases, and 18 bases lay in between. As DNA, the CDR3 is TGTGCCAGCAGCTGGAGGGGCGAGGGCCGCCCTGAAGCTTTCTTT. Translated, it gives CASSWRGEGRPEAFF.

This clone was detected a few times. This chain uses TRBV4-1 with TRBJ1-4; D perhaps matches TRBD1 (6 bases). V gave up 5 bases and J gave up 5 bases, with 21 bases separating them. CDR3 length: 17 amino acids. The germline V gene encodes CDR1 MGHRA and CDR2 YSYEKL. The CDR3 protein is CASSTRITGRGNEKLFF. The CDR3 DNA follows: TGCGCCAGCAGCACCCGAATTACAGGGAGAGGGAATGAAAAACTGTTTTTT.

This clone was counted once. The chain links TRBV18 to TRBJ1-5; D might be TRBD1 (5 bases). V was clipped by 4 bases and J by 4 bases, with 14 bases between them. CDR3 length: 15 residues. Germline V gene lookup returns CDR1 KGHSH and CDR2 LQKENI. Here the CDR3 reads CASSLGEGLNQPQHF. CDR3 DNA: TGTGCCAGCTCACTCGGGGAGGGGTTAAATCAGCCCCAGCATTTT.

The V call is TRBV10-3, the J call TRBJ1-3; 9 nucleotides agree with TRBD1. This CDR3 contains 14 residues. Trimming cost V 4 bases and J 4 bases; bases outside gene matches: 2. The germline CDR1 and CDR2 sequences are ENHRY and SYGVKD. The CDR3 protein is CAISGDRGGNTIYF. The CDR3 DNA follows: TGTGCCATCAGTGGCGACAGGGGGGGAAACACCATATATTTT.

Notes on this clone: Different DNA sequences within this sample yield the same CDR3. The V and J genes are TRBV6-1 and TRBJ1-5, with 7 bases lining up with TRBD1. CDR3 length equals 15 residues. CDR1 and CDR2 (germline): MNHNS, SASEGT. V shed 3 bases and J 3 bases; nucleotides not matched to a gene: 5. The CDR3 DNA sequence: TGTGCCAGCAGTGATAACAGGGGACCCAATCAGCCCCAGCATTTT. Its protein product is CASSDNRGPNQPQHF.

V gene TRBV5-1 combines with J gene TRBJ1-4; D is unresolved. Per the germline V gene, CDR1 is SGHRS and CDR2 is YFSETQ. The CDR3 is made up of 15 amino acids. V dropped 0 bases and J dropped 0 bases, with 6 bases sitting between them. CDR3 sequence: CASSLVAATNEKLFF. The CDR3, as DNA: TGCGCCAGCAGCTTGGTGGCGGCAACTAATGAAAAACTGTTTTTT.

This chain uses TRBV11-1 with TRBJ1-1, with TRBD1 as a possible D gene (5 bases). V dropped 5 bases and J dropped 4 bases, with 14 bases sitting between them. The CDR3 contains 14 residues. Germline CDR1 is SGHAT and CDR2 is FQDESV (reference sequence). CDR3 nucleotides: TGTGCCAGCAGCCCGAGACGGGGGGGCACTGAAGCTTTCTTT. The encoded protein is CASSPRRGGTEAFF.

The CDR3 protein is CASSLSAGTEAFF. The CDR3, as DNA: TGTGCCAGCAGTTTAAGCGCCGGCACTGAAGCTTTCTTT. V gene TRBV6-2 or TRBV6-3 combines with J gene TRBJ1-1; D unclear. V lost 4 bases, J lost 4 bases, and 10 bases lay in between. The CDR3 length is 13 residues. CDR1 and CDR2 (germline): MNHEY, SVGEGT.

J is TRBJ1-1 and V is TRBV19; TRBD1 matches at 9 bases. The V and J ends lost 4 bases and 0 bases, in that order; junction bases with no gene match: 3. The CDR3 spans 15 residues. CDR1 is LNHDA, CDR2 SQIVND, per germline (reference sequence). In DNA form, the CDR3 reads TGTGCCAGTAGTACCCACAGGGGGCTGAACACTGAAGCTTTCTTT. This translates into CASSTHRGLNTEAFF. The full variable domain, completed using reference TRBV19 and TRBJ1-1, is DGGITQSPKYLFRKEGQNVTLSCEQNLNHDAMYWYRQDPGQGLRLIYYSQIVNDFQKGDIAEGYSVSREKKESFPLTVTSAQKNPTAFYLCASSTHRGLNTEAFFGQGTRLTVV.